Presented here are 27 T cell receptor beta chains from one specimen sequenced in a study of T cell changes during pregnancy in multiple sclerosis. TCRdb's copy holds only in-frame clones and misses some; the assay was immunoSEQ multiplex PCR. The table lists approximately 34,000 clones, about 91% of them singletons. The specimen comprised CD4+ T cells from peripheral blood mononuclear cells, sampled after pregnancy. Source of these receptors: a female donor with multiple sclerosis, enrolled in a pregnancy study.

The chain links TRBV5-4 to TRBJ1-5, with no clear D. Trimming shortened V by 2 bases and J by 5 bases, and 11 bases separated the two germline ends. The germline gives CDR1 SGHNT, CDR2 YYREEE (reference sequence). CDR3 size: 14 residues. The CDR3: CASSLSPGDQPQHF. In DNA form, the CDR3 reads TGTGCCAGCAGCTTATCCCCCGGAGATCAGCCCCAGCATTTT.

J is TRBJ1-5 and V is TRBV6-1; no definite D call. Per the germline V gene, CDR1 is MNHNS and CDR2 is SASEGT. Trimming left V 6 bases short and J 11 bases short, with 14 bases between. The CDR3 is made up of 12 amino acids. The CDR3 DNA reads as TGTGCCAGCAGCCCCGTTGGGGAGGCCCAGCATTTT. Its translation is CASSPVGEAQHF.

This chain links TRBV19 with TRBJ2-5; 14 nucleotides match TRBD2. With 3 bases clipped from V and 5 bases from J, the junction kept 5 bases outside the gene matches. Per the germline V gene, CDR1 is LNHDA and CDR2 is SQIVND (reference sequence). This CDR3 is built from 16 residues. CDR3: CASSIGGTSGSETQYF. The CDR3 nucleotides are TGTGCCAGTAGTATCGGTGGGACTAGCGGGAGTGAGACCCAGTACTTC.

The rearrangement joins TRBV30 to TRBJ1-3; TRBD1 aligns across 7 bases. V gave up 8 bases and J gave up 1 base; unmatched junction bases: 8. The CDR3 runs to 14 residues. Germline lookup yields CDR1 GTSNPN and CDR2 SVGIG (reference sequence). As DNA, the CDR3 is TGTGCCCAAGGGCAGGGGGGTTCTGGAAACACCATATATTTT. Amino acids: CAQGQGGSGNTIYF.

A note on this clone: The junction does not match germline at one end; this may be a read error. The chain is built from TRBV4-1 and TRBJ2-7; maybe TRBD1 (6 bases). Germline-derived CDR1 and CDR2 are MGHRA and YSYEKL. The CDR3 length is 13 residues. This CDR3 is CASSQAGAGYFVF. The CDR3 coding sequence is TGCGCCAGCAGCCAAGCAGGGGCTGGGTATTTTGTCTTC.

The chain couples TRBV15 to TRBJ2-7, with D tentatively TRBD1 (6 bases). V dropped 5 bases and J dropped 6 bases, with 17 bases sitting between them. Germline V gene sequence: CDR1 LNHNV, CDR2 YYDKDF (reference sequence). CDR3 length equals 14 residues. CDR3 bases: TGTGCCACCAGCCAGAGGAAAACAGGGAGCGAGCAGTACTTC. Its translation is CATSQRKTGSEQYF.

V gene TRBV30 combines with J gene TRBJ2-7, with 8 bases that match TRBD1. Germline lookup yields CDR1 GTSNPN and CDR2 SVGIG (reference sequence). CDR3 length equals 12 residues. V gave up 5 bases and J gave up 0 bases; unmatched junction bases: 0. CDR3 in DNA: TGTGCCTGGGGACAGGGCTCCTACGAGCAGTACTTC. This sequence encodes CAWGQGSYEQYF. Combining the CDR3 with reference TRBV30 and TRBJ2-7 gives the whole variable domain SQTIHQWPATLVQPVGSPLSLECTVEGTSNPNLYWYRQAAGRGLQLLFYSVGIGQISSEVPQNLSASRPQDRQFILSSKKLLLSDSGFYLCAWGQGSYEQYFGPGTRLTVT.

The gene calls are TRBV30 and TRBJ2-3, with 9 bases matching TRBD2. Germline V lookup: CDR1 GTSNPN, CDR2 SVGIG (reference sequence). CDR3 length: 15 residues. J lost 0 bases, V lost 2 bases, and 3 bases had no gene match. CDR3 DNA sequence: TGTGCCTGGAGTCCTAGCGGGACCAGCACAGATACGCAGTATTTT. Translated: CAWSPSGTSTDTQYF.

The gene calls are TRBV28 and TRBJ2-1; D might be TRBD2 (6 bases). The CDR3 covers 15 residues. The germline gives CDR1 MDHEN, CDR2 SYDVKM. Trimming cost V 2 bases and J 7 bases, with 15 bases left between them. CDR3 loop: CASSLLDAGRNEQFF. DNA for the CDR3: TGTGCCAGCAGTTTACTCGATGCGGGACGAAATGAGCAGTTCTTC.

The rearrangement uses TRBV2 and TRBJ2-7, with 9 bases fitting TRBD1. V shed 6 bases, J shed 3 bases, and the junction held 12 bases outside the gene matches. Germline CDR1 and CDR2: SNHLY and FYNNEI. This CDR3 spans 16 amino acids. This chain's CDR3 is CASRTGGLRLGYEQYF. CDR3 DNA: TGTGCCAGCAGGACAGGGGGTCTGCGACTCGGCTACGAGCAGTACTTC. The variable domain in full, completed from reference TRBV2 and TRBJ2-7, reads EPEVTQTPSHQVTQMGQEVILRCVPISNHLYFYWYRQILGQKVEFLVSFYNNEISEKSEIFDDQFSVERPDGSNFTLKIRSTKLEDSAMYFCASRTGGLRLGYEQYFGPGTRLTVT.

V is TRBV7-2 and J is TRBJ2-5, with D possibly TRBD1 on 5 matching bases. CDR1 and CDR2 from the germline V gene are SGHTA and FQGNSA. The CDR3 extends over 16 amino acids. Trimming left V 3 bases short and J 2 bases short, with 16 bases between. In DNA, the CDR3 is TGTGCCAGCAGCTTGGGGCCTCTAGGCGGTCAAGAGACCCAGTACTTC. Amino acids: CASSLGPLGGQETQYF. The whole variable domain, remainder taken from reference TRBV7-2 and TRBJ2-5, is GAGVSQSPSNKVTEKGKDVELRCDPISGHTALYWYRQSLGQGLEFLIYFQGNSAPDKSGLPSDRFSAERTGGSVSTLTIQRTQQEDSAVYLCASSLGPLGGQETQYFGPGTRLLVL.

The chain uses TRBV13 and TRBJ2-5; D is unresolved. V was pared by 0 bases and J by 5 bases, with 13 bases between. This CDR3 contains 15 residues. The germline gives CDR1 PRHDT, CDR2 FYEKMQ (reference sequence). The CDR3 region has the DNA TGTGCCAGCAGCTTAGGCCGGCCTAGTTGGGAGACCCAGTACTTC. Protein sequence: CASSLGRPSWETQYF.

V usage is TRBV28 and J usage is TRBJ1-5, with D possibly TRBD1 on 5 matching bases. Germline V CDR1 and CDR2: MDHEN, SYDVKM. The CDR3 is 15 residues long. V lost 3 bases and J 2 bases, leaving 11 bases between the germline ends. The CDR3 DNA sequence: TGTGCCAGCAGTTTTGTGGGGCCGGGCAATCAGCCCCAGCATTTT. Translation: CASSFVGPGNQPQHF.

The CDR3 loop reads CASSLGRGPNTGELFF. CDR3 bases: TGTGCCAGCAGCCTAGGGAGGGGACCAAACACCGGGGAGCTGTTTTTT. The V call is TRBV7-6, the J call TRBJ2-2; 7 nucleotides align to TRBD2. With 5 bases clipped from V and 2 bases from J, the junction kept 8 bases outside the gene matches. Germline values: CDR1 SGHVS, CDR2 FNYEAQ. The CDR3 has 16 residues.

The rearrangement uses TRBV19 and TRBJ1-5, with D possibly matching TRBD1 (5 bases). With 5 bases removed from V and 9 bases from J, the gap between germline ends came to 11 bases. Looked up from germline, CDR1 is LNHDA and CDR2 is SQIVND (reference sequence). The CDR3 is made up of 12 amino acids. In DNA, the CDR3 is TGTGCCAGTAGTGCAGGGTCCCCGCCCCAGCATTTT. Amino acid sequence: CASSAGSPPQHF.

This rearrangement joins TRBV14 to TRBJ2-7; 8 bases line up with TRBD1. Losses at the gene ends were 2 bases for V and 0 bases for J; bases not matched to a gene: 6. CDR1 is SGHDN, CDR2 FVKESK, per germline. The CDR3 sequence is 16 residues long. CDR3 nucleotides: TGTGCCAGCAGCCAAAGGACAGGGCGGTTCTCCTACGAGCAGTACTTC. Its translation: CASSQRTGRFSYEQYF.

This chain links TRBV5-5 with TRBJ1-3; the D is unclear. CDR1 is SGHKS and CDR2 is YYEKEE in the germline V gene (reference sequence). V shed 3 bases and J shed 0 bases, with 10 bases lying between them. The CDR3 extends over 15 amino acids. The CDR3 nucleotides read TGTGCCAGCAGCTGGACGGGGAGCTCTGGAAACACCATATATTTT. As protein: CASSWTGSSGNTIYF.

The chain carries TRBV5-1 and TRBJ1-1; D uncertain. The CDR3 covers 14 residues. Germline V lookup: CDR1 SGHRS, CDR2 YFSETQ. The germline V and J ends were trimmed by 1 base and 1 base, with 8 bases remaining between them. CDR3 in amino acids: CASSLLTQNTEAFF. CDR3 DNA sequence: TGCGCCAGCAGCTTGTTGACACAGAACACTGAAGCTTTCTTT.

This clone was found once. The V and J genes are TRBV7-8 and TRBJ2-7; 8 positions agree with TRBD2. Losses at the gene ends were 0 bases for V and 0 bases for J; bases not matched to a gene: 4. Per the germline V gene, CDR1 is SGHVS and CDR2 is FQNEAQ. CDR3 length: 16 amino acids. CDR3 residues: CASSLARSGSSYEQYF. The DNA of the CDR3 is TGTGCCAGCAGCTTAGCGAGGAGCGGGAGCTCCTACGAGCAGTACTTC.

The V call is TRBV6-6, the J call TRBJ2-1, with 7 bases that match TRBD1. The germline CDR1 and CDR2 sequences are MNHNY and SVGAGI (reference sequence). Trimming removed 5 bases from V and 6 bases from J; junction bases left unmatched: 7. This CDR3 comprises 14 residues. CDR3 sequence (DNA): TGTGCCAGCAGTAAACCGGGACAGTTCAATGAGCAGTTCTTC. This gives the protein CASSKPGQFNEQFF.

This chain uses TRBV13 with TRBJ1-2, with D uncertain. The CDR3 is 18 amino acids. V lost 0 bases, J lost 3 bases, and 20 bases lay in between. Germline V gene data show CDR1 as PRHDT and CDR2 as FYEKMQ (reference sequence). The CDR3 bases are TGTGCCAGCAGCTTAGGGGGGAGGGTATTTCTTAGTGACTATGGCTACACCTTC. This sequence encodes CASSLGGRVFLSDYGYTF.

V is TRBV5-1 and J is TRBJ1-1; TRBD1 agrees at 7 bases. In germline, CDR1 is SGHRS, CDR2 YFSETQ. CDR3 length equals 14 residues. J lost 9 bases, V lost 4 bases, and 12 bases had no gene match. For the CDR3, the DNA is TGCGCCAGCAGCCCCCGGAGGGACAGCGCTAAAGCTTTCTTT. Protein: CASSPRRDSAKAFF.

The chain recombines TRBV28 with TRBJ2-3; 9 bases map to TRBD2. J gave up 2 bases and V 8 bases, and 5 bases lay outside the gene matches. Per the germline V gene, CDR1 is MDHEN and CDR2 is SYDVKM. The CDR3 is 14 amino acids. In nucleotides, the CDR3 is TGTGCCAGCGGTCTAGCGGGGCCCACAGATACGCAGTATTTT. Translated, it gives CASGLAGPTDTQYF.

The CDR3 coding sequence is TGTGCCAGCAGTTACAGCGGAGGCGGGGAAAAACTGTTTTTT. Translation gives CASSYSGGGEKLFF. V usage is TRBV6-6 and J usage is TRBJ1-4; no firm D call. Germline V gene lookup returns CDR1 MNHNY and CDR2 SVGAGI (reference sequence). This CDR3 is 14 amino acids long. With 2 bases removed from V and 8 bases from J, the gap between germline ends came to 12 bases.

CDR3 in amino acids: CASTLGTSGTDEQFF. In nucleotides, the CDR3 is TGTGCCAGCACCCTCGGGACTAGCGGAACAGATGAGCAGTTCTTC. The chain links TRBV7-3 to TRBJ2-1; 11 bases align to TRBD2. The junction had 10 bases not matched to a gene; V was cut back by 7 bases and J by 8 bases. Germline-derived CDR1 and CDR2 are SGHTA and FQGTGA. This CDR3 is 15 amino acids long.

The CDR3 region is CASSFKGGVGEQFF. In DNA, the CDR3 is TGTGCCAGCAGCTTTAAAGGGGGGGTGGGAGAGCAGTTCTTC. The rearrangement uses TRBV7-2 and TRBJ2-1, with D tentatively TRBD2 (7 bases). This CDR3 contains 14 residues. V dropped 3 bases and J dropped 10 bases, with 16 bases sitting between them. The V gene's germline CDR1 is SGHTA and CDR2 FQGNSA.

The V call is TRBV18, the J call TRBJ2-7; no clear D gene. CDR3 size: 13 residues. Trimming removed 0 bases from V and 4 bases from J, with 7 bases in between. Looked up from germline, CDR1 is KGHSH and CDR2 is LQKENI. The DNA for the CDR3 is TGTGCCAGCTCACCACCGAGGAGATACGAGCAGTACTTC. It yields the protein CASSPPRRYEQYF.